This T cell receptor (beta chain) originates from a study of blood T cell repertoires in COVID-19. The CDR3 contains 11 residues. V dropped 1 base and J dropped 4 bases, with 5 bases sitting between them. The germline gives CDR1 DFQATT, CDR2 SNEGSKA (reference sequence). Recruits, aged roughly 18 to 89 years, lived in 24 US areas. Method: immunoSEQ multiplex PCR; TCRdb's copy keeps in-frame clones and lacks some. This sample has hundreds of thousands of clones, with around nine tenths found just once. J is TRBJ2-7 and V is TRBV20-1; D is uncertain. The sequenced sample consisted of PBMCs or T cells enriched from blood (not recorded which). This TCR was recovered from a woman aged 40 to 50 who had recovered from COVID-19. CDR3 sequence: CSARGRYEQYF. The CDR3 bases are TGCAGTGCTAGAGGCCGGTACGAGCAGTACTTC.